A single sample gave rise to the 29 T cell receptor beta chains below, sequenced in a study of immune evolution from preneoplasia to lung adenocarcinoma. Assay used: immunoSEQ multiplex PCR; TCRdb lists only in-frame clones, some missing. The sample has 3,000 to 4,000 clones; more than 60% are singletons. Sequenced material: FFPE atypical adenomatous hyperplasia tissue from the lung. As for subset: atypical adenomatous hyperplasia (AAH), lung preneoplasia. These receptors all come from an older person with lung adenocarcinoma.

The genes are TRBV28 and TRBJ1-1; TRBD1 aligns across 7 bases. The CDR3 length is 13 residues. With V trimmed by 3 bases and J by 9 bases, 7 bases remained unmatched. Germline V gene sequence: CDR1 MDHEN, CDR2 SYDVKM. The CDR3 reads CASSFGDSQKAFF. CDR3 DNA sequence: TGTGCCAGCAGTTTCGGGGACAGCCAAAAAGCTTTCTTT. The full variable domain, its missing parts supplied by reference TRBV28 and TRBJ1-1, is DVKVTQSSRYLVKRTGEKVFLECVQDMDHENMFWYRQDPGLGLRLIYFSYDVKMKEKGDIPEGYSVSREKKERFSLILESASTNQTSMYLCASSFGDSQKAFFGQGTRLTVV.

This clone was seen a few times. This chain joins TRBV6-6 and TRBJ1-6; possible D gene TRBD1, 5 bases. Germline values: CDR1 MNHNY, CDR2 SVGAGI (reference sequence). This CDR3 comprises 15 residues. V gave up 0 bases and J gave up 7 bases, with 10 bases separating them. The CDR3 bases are TGTGCCAGCAGTTACTCGGTGCAGGGCAATTCACCCCTCCACTTT. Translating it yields CASSYSVQGNSPLHF.

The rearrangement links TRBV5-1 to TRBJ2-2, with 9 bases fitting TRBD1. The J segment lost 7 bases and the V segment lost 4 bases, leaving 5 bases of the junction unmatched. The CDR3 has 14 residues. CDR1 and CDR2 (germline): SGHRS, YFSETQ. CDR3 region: CASSMDRGGGELFF. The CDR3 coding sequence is TGCGCCAGCAGCATGGACAGGGGAGGCGGGGAGCTGTTTTTT. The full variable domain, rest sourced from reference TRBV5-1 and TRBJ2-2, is KAGVTQTPRYLIKTRGQQVTLSCSPISGHRSVSWYQQTPGQGLQFLFEYFSETQRNKGNFPGRFSGRQFSNSRSEMNVSTLELGDSALYLCASSMDRGGGELFFGEGSRLTVL.

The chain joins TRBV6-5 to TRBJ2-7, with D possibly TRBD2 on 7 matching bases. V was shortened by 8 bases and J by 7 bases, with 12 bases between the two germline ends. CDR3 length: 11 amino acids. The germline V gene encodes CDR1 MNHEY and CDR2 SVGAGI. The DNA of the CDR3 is TGTGCCAGCGAGAGGGGGGGTGAGCAGTACTTC. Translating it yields CASERGGEQYF.

CDR3 nucleotide sequence: TGTGCCAGTAGTACGGCGCGTCTCGGAGGTAACATTCAGTACTTC. It yields the protein CASSTARLGGNIQYF. The chain joins TRBV19 to TRBJ2-4; a possible D gene is TRBD2 (5 bases). Per the germline V gene, CDR1 is LNHDA and CDR2 is SQIVND (reference sequence). Trimming took 4 bases from V and 7 from J, leaving 17 bases between them. The CDR3 is 15 residues long.

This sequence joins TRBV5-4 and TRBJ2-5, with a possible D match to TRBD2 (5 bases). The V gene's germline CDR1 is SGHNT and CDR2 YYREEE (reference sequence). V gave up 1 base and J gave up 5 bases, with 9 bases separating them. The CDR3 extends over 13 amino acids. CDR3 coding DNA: TGTGCCAGCAGCTTGCGGGGTGGGGAGACCCAGTACTTC. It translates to CASSLRGGETQYF.

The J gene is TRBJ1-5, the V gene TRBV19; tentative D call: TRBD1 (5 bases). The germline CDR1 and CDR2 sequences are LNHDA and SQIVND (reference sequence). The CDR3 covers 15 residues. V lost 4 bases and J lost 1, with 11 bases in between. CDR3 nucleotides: TGTGCCAGTAGTAAGCAGGGTACGAGCAATCAGCCCCAGCATTTT. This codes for CASSKQGTSNQPQHF.

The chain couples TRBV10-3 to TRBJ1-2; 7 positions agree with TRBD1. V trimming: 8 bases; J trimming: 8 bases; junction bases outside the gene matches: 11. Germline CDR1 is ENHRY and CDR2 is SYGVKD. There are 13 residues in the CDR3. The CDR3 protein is CAIGVTGREGYTF. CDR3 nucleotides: TGTGCCATCGGTGTGACAGGGAGGGAGGGCTACACCTTC.

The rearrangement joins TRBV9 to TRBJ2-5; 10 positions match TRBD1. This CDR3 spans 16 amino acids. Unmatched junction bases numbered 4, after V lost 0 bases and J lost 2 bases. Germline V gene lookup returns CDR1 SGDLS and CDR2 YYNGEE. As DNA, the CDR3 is TGTGCCAGCAGCGTAGCTTGGACAGGGGGTCAAGAGACCCAGTACTTC. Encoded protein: CASSVAWTGGQETQYF. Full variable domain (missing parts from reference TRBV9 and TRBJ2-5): DSGVTQTPKHLITATGQRVTLRCSPRSGDLSVYWYQQSLDQGLQFLIQYYNGEERAKGNILERFSAQQFPDLHSELNLSSLELGDSALYFCASSVAWTGGQETQYFGPGTRLLVL.

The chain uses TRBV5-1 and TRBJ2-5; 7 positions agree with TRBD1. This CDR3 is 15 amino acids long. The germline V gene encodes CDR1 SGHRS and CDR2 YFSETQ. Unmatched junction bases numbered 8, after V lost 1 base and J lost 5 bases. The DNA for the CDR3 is TGCGCCAGCAGCTTGTACACAGGGGAACGTGAGACCCAGTACTTC. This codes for CASSLYTGERETQYF.

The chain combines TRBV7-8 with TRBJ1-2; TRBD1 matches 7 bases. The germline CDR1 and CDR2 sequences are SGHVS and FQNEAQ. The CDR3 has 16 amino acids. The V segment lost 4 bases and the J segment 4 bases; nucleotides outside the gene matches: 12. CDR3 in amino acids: CASSSRRDSGIYGYTF. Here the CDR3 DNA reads TGTGCCAGCAGCTCGCGTAGGGACAGCGGGATCTATGGCTACACCTTC.

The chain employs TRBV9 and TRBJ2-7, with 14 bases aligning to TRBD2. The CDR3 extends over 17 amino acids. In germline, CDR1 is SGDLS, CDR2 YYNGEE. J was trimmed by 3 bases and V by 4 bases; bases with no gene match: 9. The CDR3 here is CASSLGTSGSWDYEQYF. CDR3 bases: TGTGCCAGCAGCTTGGGGACTAGCGGGAGTTGGGACTACGAGCAGTACTTC.

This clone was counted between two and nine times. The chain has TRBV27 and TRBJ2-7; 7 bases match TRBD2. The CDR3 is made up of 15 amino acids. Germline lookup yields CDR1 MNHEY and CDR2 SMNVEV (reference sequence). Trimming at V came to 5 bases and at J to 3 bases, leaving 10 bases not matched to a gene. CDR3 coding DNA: TGTGCCAGCAGTCACTTTGGCGGGGGAGTCTACGAGCAGTACTTC. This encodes CASSHFGGGVYEQYF.

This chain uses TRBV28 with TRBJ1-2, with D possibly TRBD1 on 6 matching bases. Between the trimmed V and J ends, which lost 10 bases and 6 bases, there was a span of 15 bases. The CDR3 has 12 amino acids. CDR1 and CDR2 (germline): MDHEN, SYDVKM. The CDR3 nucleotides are TGTGCCATCAGGGAACAGGGTAATGGCTACACCTTC. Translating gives CAIREQGNGYTF.

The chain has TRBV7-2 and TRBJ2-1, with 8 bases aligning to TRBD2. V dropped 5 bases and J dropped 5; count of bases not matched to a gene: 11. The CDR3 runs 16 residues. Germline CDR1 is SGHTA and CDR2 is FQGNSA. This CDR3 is CASSLLPGTRDNEQFF. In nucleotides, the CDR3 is TGTGCCAGCAGCCTACTCCCCGGGACTAGGGACAATGAGCAGTTCTTC.

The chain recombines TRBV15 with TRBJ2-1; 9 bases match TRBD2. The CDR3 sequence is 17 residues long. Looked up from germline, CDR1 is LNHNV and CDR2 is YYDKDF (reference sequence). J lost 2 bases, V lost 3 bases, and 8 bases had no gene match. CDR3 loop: CATSRDIAGEPYNEQFF. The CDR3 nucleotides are TGTGCCACCAGCAGGGACATAGCGGGGGAACCCTACAATGAGCAGTTCTTC.

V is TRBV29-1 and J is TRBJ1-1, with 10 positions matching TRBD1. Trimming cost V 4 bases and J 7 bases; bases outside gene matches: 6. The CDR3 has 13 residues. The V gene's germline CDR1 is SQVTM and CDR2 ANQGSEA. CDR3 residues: CSVGGGTGDEAFF. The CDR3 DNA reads TGCAGCGTTGGGGGAGGGACAGGGGATGAAGCTTTCTTT. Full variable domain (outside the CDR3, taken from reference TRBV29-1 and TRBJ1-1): SAVISQKPSRDICQRGTSLTIQCQVDSQVTMMFWYRQQPGQSLTLIATANQGSEATYESGFVIDKFPISRPNLTFSTLTVSNMSPEDSSIYLCSVGGGTGDEAFFGQGTRLTVV.

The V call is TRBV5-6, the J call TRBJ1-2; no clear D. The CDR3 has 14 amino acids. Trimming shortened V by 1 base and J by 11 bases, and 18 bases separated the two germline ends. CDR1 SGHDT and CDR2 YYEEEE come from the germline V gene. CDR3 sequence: CASSLWPPAIGYTF. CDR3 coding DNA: TGTGCCAGCAGCTTGTGGCCTCCGGCTATTGGTTACACCTTC.

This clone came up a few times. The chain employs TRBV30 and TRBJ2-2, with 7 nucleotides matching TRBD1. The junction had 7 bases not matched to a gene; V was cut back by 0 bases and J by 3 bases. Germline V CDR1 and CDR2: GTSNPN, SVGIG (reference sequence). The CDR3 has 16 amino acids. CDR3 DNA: TGTGCCTGGAGTGTAGGGACAGTTTTTTACACCGGGGAGCTGTTTTTT. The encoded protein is CAWSVGTVFYTGELFF.

The CDR3, as DNA: TGCGCCAGCAGCTTTGTAGCGGGAGGGCTGGAGGAGCAGTACTTC. Its protein product is CASSFVAGGLEEQYF. The V call is TRBV5-1, the J call TRBJ2-7, with 11 nucleotides matching TRBD2. There are 15 residues in the CDR3. Germline CDR1 is SGHRS and CDR2 is YFSETQ. V lost 2 bases and J lost 7; bases outside the gene matches: 8.

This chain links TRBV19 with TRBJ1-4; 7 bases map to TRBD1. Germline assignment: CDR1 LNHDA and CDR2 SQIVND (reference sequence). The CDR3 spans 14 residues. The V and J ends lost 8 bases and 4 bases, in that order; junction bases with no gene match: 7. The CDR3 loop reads CASGRDSRNEKLFF. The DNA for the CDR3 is TGTGCCAGTGGCCGGGACAGCCGTAATGAAAAACTGTTTTTT.

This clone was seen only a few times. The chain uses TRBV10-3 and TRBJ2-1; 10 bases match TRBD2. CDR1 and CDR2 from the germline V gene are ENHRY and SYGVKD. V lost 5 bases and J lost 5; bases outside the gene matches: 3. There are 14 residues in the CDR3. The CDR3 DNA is TGTGCCATCAGTAGCACTAGCGGGAACAATGAGCAGTTCTTC. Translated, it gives CAISSTSGNNEQFF.

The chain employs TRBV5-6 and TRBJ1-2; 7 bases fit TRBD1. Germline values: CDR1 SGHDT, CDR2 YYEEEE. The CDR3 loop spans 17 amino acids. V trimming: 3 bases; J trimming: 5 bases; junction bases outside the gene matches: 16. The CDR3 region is CASSYPPPTGRRYGYTF. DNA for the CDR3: TGTGCCAGCAGCTACCCGCCCCCGACAGGGAGGAGGTATGGCTACACCTTC.

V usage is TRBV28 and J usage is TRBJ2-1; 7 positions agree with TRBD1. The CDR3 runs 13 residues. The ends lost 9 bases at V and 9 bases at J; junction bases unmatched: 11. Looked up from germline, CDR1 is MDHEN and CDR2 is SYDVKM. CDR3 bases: TGTGCCAGTAGACAGGGTGGTTCGAGTGAGCAGTTCTTC. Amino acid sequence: CASRQGGSSEQFF.

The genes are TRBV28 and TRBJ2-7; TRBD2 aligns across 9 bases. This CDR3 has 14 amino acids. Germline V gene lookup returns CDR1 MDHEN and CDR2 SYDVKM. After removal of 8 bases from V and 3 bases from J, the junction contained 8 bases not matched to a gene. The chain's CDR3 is CASEGPTSGYEQYF. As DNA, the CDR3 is TGTGCCAGCGAGGGGCCGACTAGCGGCTACGAGCAGTACTTC.

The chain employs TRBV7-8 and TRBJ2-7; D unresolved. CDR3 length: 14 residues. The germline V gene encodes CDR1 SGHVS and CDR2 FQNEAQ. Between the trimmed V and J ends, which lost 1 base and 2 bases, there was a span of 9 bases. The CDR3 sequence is CASSLVGRPYEQYF. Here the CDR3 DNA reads TGTGCCAGCAGCTTAGTGGGCAGACCCTACGAGCAGTACTTC.

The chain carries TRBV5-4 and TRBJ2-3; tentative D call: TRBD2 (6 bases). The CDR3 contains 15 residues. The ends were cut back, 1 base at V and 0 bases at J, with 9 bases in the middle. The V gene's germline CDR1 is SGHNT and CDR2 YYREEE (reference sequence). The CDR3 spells CASSLREISTDTQYF. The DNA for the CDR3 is TGTGCCAGCAGCTTGCGGGAGATTAGCACAGATACGCAGTATTTT.

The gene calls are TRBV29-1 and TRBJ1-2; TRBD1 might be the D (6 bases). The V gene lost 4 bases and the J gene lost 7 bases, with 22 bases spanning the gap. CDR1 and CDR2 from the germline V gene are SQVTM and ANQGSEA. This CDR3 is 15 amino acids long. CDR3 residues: CSVGHIYTGIGGYTF. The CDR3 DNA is TGCAGCGTTGGCCACATTTATACAGGGATCGGTGGCTACACCTTC.

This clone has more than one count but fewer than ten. The CDR3 nucleotides read TGTGCCAGCAGCCACATACCCCTCACTGAAGCTTTCTTT. This gives the protein CASSHIPLTEAFF. This rearrangement joins TRBV27 to TRBJ1-1; D remains ambiguous. The CDR3 consists of 13 residues. Germline V gene data show CDR1 as MNHEY and CDR2 as SMNVEV (reference sequence). The V gene lost 6 bases and the J gene lost 4 bases, with 12 bases spanning the gap.